This entry lists 18 T cell receptor beta chains sequenced from one sample in a study of T-cell memory formation after mild COVID-19. TCRdb reanalysed the 5' RACE reads using MiXCR and keeps one entry per CDR3 protein. The sample holds approximately 440,000 distinct CDR3 sequences, approximately 20% seen once. Material for sequencing was PBMCs or a T cell subset sorted from them (not recorded which). All receptors derive from an adult woman who had mild COVID-19 (a few samples of this study predate the infection). Cell type and time point are not known.

This clonotype was counted a few times. The rearrangement uses TRBV7-9 and TRBJ1-4; D is possibly TRBD1 (6 bases). CDR3 length: 17 amino acids. Germline CDR1 SEHNR, CDR2 FQNEAQ (reference sequence). Trimming took 1 base from V and 5 from J, leaving 17 bases between them. CDR3 sequence (DNA): TGTGCCAGCAGCTTAGGGCGGACAGCCTATGTCAATGAAAAACTGTTTTTT. Translation: CASSLGRTAYVNEKLFF. Combining the CDR3 with reference TRBV7-9 and TRBJ1-4 gives the whole variable domain DTGVSQNPRHKITKRGQNVTFRCDPISEHNRLYWYRQTLGQGPEFLTYFQNEAQLEKSRLLSDRFSAERPKGSFSTLEIQRTEQGDSAMYLCASSLGRTAYVNEKLFFGSGTQLSVL.

This clonotype was detected only a few times. The chain carries TRBV6-5 and TRBJ2-7, with D perhaps matching TRBD1 (6 bases). CDR1 MNHEY and CDR2 SVGAGI come from the germline V gene. The CDR3 loop spans 15 amino acids. V was pared by 0 bases and J by 2 bases, with 11 bases between. The CDR3 reads CASSYSRTETYEQYF. In DNA form, the CDR3 reads TGTGCCAGCAGTTACTCCCGGACAGAAACCTACGAGCAGTACTTC.

This clonotype came up a few times. The rearrangement joins TRBV18 to TRBJ2-1; TRBD2 agrees at 8 bases. Germline V gene lookup returns CDR1 KGHSH and CDR2 LQKENI. This CDR3 region has 17 residues. J lost 3 bases, V lost 0 bases, and 7 bases had no gene match. CDR3 sequence (DNA): TGTGCCAGCTCACCACCTGTAGCGGGGACAATCTACAATGAGCAGTTCTTC. Translating gives CASSPPVAGTIYNEQFF.

The chain recombines TRBV15 with TRBJ1-4, with D possibly TRBD1 on 5 matching bases. In germline, CDR1 is LNHNV, CDR2 YYDKDF (reference sequence). This CDR3 contains 16 residues. V lost 1 base and J lost 3, with 12 bases in between. The DNA for the CDR3 is TGTGCCACCAGCAGAGCCGGCCAGGGAGCTAATGAAAAACTGTTTTTT. This gives the protein CATSRAGQGANEKLFF. The full variable domain, its missing parts supplied by reference TRBV15 and TRBJ1-4, is DAMVIQNPRYQVTQFGKPVTLSCSQTLNHNVMYWYQQKSSQAPKLLFHYYDKDFNNEADTPDNFQSRRPNTSFCFLDIRSPGLGDTAMYLCATSRAGQGANEKLFFGSGTQLSVL.

V gene TRBV6-1 combines with J gene TRBJ1-6; no firm D call. The CDR3 runs 17 residues. Germline CDR1 MNHNS, CDR2 SASEGT. V was pared by 2 bases and J by 3 bases, with 14 bases between. The CDR3 region is CASSERVREYYNSPLHF. Written as DNA, the CDR3 is TGTGCCAGCAGTGAAAGGGTCCGGGAGTACTATAATTCACCCCTCCACTTT.

The rearrangement joins TRBV19 to TRBJ2-1, with 13 bases lining up with TRBD2. V lost 3 bases to trimming and J lost 9 bases; unmatched junction nucleotides: 5. Germline V gene sequence: CDR1 LNHDA, CDR2 SQIVND (reference sequence). The CDR3 sequence is 15 residues long. The CDR3 sequence is CASSIGLAGVLEQFF. CDR3 DNA sequence: TGTGCCAGTAGTATCGGACTAGCGGGAGTTCTTGAGCAGTTCTTC.

This clonotype was counted a few times. The chain employs TRBV5-4 and TRBJ2-5; D is perhaps TRBD1 (6 bases). The CDR3 spans 13 residues. Trimming pared 4 bases from V and 1 base from J, leaving 8 bases between. Germline values: CDR1 SGHNT, CDR2 YYREEE (reference sequence). The DNA for the CDR3 is TGTGCCAGCAGCGGGGACACCCAAGAGACCCAGTACTTC. It codes for CASSGDTQETQYF.

The chain recombines TRBV7-2 with TRBJ2-5; 13 positions agree with TRBD2. Unmatched junction bases numbered 2, after V lost 4 bases and J lost 0 bases. Per the germline V gene, CDR1 is SGHTA and CDR2 is FQGNSA. The CDR3 loop spans 16 amino acids. The CDR3 spells CASSWGLAGYQETQYF. The CDR3 DNA follows: TGTGCCAGCAGCTGGGGACTAGCGGGGTACCAAGAGACCCAGTACTTC. The complete variable domain, with remaining parts taken from reference TRBV7-2 and TRBJ2-5, reads GAGVSQSPSNKVTEKGKDVELRCDPISGHTALYWYRQSLGQGLEFLIYFQGNSAPDKSGLPSDRFSAERTGGSVSTLTIQRTQQEDSAVYLCASSWGLAGYQETQYFGPGTRLLVL.

This clonotype showed up just a few times. The J gene is TRBJ1-6, the V gene TRBV27, with D hard to call. This CDR3 is 12 amino acids long. Germline lookup yields CDR1 MNHEY and CDR2 SMNVEV (reference sequence). The V gene lost 10 bases and the J gene lost 8 bases, with 12 bases spanning the gap. The CDR3, as DNA: TGTGCCACCCGTGTCCGGGATTCACCCCTCCACTTT. Translating it yields CATRVRDSPLHF.

This clonotype was seen a handful of times. The chain employs TRBV6-5 and TRBJ2-2, with 9 bases identical to TRBD2. From germline, CDR1 is MNHEY and CDR2 SVGAGI. This CDR3 is 15 amino acids long. V shed 5 bases and J 6 bases; nucleotides not matched to a gene: 7. CDR3 loop: CASSLGTSIAGELFF. DNA of the CDR3: TGTGCCAGCAGTCTCGGGACTAGCATCGCCGGGGAGCTGTTTTTT.

This clonotype appeared a few times. The chain has TRBV5-1 and TRBJ2-1, with 10 nucleotides matching TRBD2. The CDR3 loop spans 16 amino acids. CDR1 is SGHRS and CDR2 is YFSETQ in the germline V gene. Trimming took 0 bases from V and 3 from J; bases not matched to a gene: 3. In DNA, the CDR3 is TGCGCCAGCAGCTTGGCGCTAGCGGGGGTCTACAATGAGCAGTTCTTC. Residues: CASSLALAGVYNEQFF.

The V call is TRBV7-6, the J call TRBJ2-7; 7 bases fit TRBD2. Germline loops: CDR1 SGHVS, CDR2 FNYEAQ. V shed 5 bases and J 4 bases; nucleotides not matched to a gene: 11. The CDR3 covers 15 residues. The CDR3 region is CASSPLRGVGYEQYF. The DNA of the CDR3 is TGTGCCAGCAGCCCCCTCCGGGGGGTCGGGTACGAGCAGTACTTC. Supplemented by reference TRBV7-6 and TRBJ2-7, the full variable domain reads GAGVSQSPRYKVTKRGQDVALRCDPISGHVSLYWYRQALGQGPEFLTYFNYEAQQDKSGLPNDRFSAERPEGSISTLTIQRTEQRDSAMYRCASSPLRGVGYEQYFGPGTRLTVT.

The CDR3 reads CASSLVYTEQYF. In nucleotides, the CDR3 is TGTGCCAGCAGCTTAGTTTATACCGAGCAGTACTTC. The rearrangement uses TRBV7-9 and TRBJ2-7; D uncertain. Trimming removed 1 base at V and 6 bases at J, with 7 bases between. Per the germline V gene, CDR1 is SEHNR and CDR2 is FQNEAQ (reference sequence). This CDR3 comprises 12 residues.

The rearrangement joins TRBV7-9 to TRBJ2-5; TRBD2 matches at 8 bases. J was trimmed by 1 base and V by 8 bases; bases with no gene match: 9. The CDR3 is 15 amino acids. Looked up from germline, CDR1 is SEHNR and CDR2 is FQNEAQ (reference sequence). The chain's CDR3 is CASGGLVGSQETQYF. The CDR3 DNA sequence: TGTGCCAGCGGGGGACTAGTCGGGTCCCAAGAGACCCAGTACTTC.

The V gene is TRBV7-2, the J gene TRBJ2-1; D unclear. Trimming took off 7 bases at V and 1 base at J, with 11 bases between the two ends. CDR1 is SGHTA, CDR2 FQGNSA, per germline. The CDR3 contains 14 residues. The CDR3 DNA reads as TGTGCCAGCACTCCGGACCCATCCTACAATGAGCAGTTCTTC. The encoded protein is CASTPDPSYNEQFF. The full variable domain, completed using reference TRBV7-2 and TRBJ2-1, is GAGVSQSPSNKVTEKGKDVELRCDPISGHTALYWYRQSLGQGLEFLIYFQGNSAPDKSGLPSDRFSAERTGGSVSTLTIQRTQQEDSAVYLCASTPDPSYNEQFFGPGTRLTVL.

The V call is TRBV6-1, the J call TRBJ1-1; perhaps TRBD1 as D (5 bases). The CDR3 covers 15 residues. Germline CDR1 reads MNHNS; CDR2 reads SASEGT. V lost 4 bases and J 5 bases, leaving 17 bases between the germline ends. For the CDR3, the DNA is TGTGCCAGCAGTGCTAACAGCGGGGCGGGAACTGAAGCTTTCTTT. It specifies CASSANSGAGTEAFF.

This clonotype has only a few counts. The rearrangement uses TRBV3-1 and TRBJ2-7; no clear D. This CDR3 has 16 residues. V lost 1 base to trimming and J lost 3 bases, with 16 bases between them. The germline V gene has CDR1 LGHDT and CDR2 YNNKEL (reference sequence). CDR3 in DNA: TGTGCCAGCAGCCAAGGTCGCCCCGGGCTGGTCTACGAGCAGTACTTC. This translates into CASSQGRPGLVYEQYF.

This clonotype showed up just a few times. V usage is TRBV4-3 and J usage is TRBJ1-1; 7 bases are a match to TRBD1. This CDR3 contains 15 residues. J was trimmed by 8 bases and V by 0 bases; bases with no gene match: 9. Per germline, CDR1 LGHNA and CDR2 YSLEER. The CDR3 spells CASSQEIGGYREAFF. CDR3 in DNA: TGCGCCAGCAGCCAAGAAATAGGGGGCTACCGGGAAGCTTTCTTT.